This is a list of T cell receptor beta chains from one sample in a study of graft-versus-host responses after intestinal transplantation. These TCRs are of unknown antigen specificity. Repertoires were generated with immunoSEQ multiplex PCR, while TCRdb's copy carries only in-frame clones and drops some. This sample has around 36,000 clones, with nearly 95% found just once. The material sequenced was unstimulated CD8+ T cells sorted from spleen or lymph node cells, taken before transplant. These receptors were obtained from a human donor who was the organ donor for an intestinal transplant. The CDR3 runs from the conserved cysteine through the conserved F or W. D genes are given only for firm matches. Some rows mark clone size as missing; the rest say once, few, many or name a class of expanded clone.

v_gene: TRBV15; d_gene: NA; j_gene: TRBJ2-5; abundance: NA; CDR3nt: TGTGCCACCGAGGGGCGGGAGACCCAGTACTTC; CDR3aa: CATEGRETQYF
v_gene: TRBV19; d_gene: NA; j_gene: TRBJ2-7; abundance: NA; CDR3nt: TGTGCCAGTAGAGGTGGCAGTTTCGACGAGCAGTACTTC; CDR3aa: CASRGGSFDEQYF
v_gene: TRBV4-3; d_gene: NA; j_gene: TRBJ2-7; abundance: NA; CDR3nt: TGCGCCAGCAGCCTAGTGTGGGGATCCCCCCTCTACGAGCAGTACTTC; CDR3aa: CASSLVWGSPLYEQYF
v_gene: TRBV28; d_gene: TRBD1; j_gene: TRBJ2-2; abundance: NA; CDR3nt: TGTGCCAGCAGTCCGCGGACAGGGGGCGACCGAAGGACCCCCTCGAACACCGGGGAGCTGTTTTTT; CDR3aa: CASSPRTGGDRRTPSNTGELFF
v_gene: TRBV6-6; d_gene: NA; j_gene: TRBJ2-5; abundance: NA; CDR3nt: TGTGCCAGCGATGTTTCCCCATTCCAAGAGACCCAGTACTTC; CDR3aa: CASDVSPFQETQYF
v_gene: TRBV5-1; d_gene: TRBD1; j_gene: TRBJ2-7; abundance: NA; CDR3nt: TGCGCCAGCAGCTTTGGGACAGGGACCTACGAGCAGTACTTC; CDR3aa: CASSFGTGTYEQYF
v_gene: TRBV30; d_gene: NA; j_gene: TRBJ1-1; abundance: NA; CDR3nt: TGTGCCTGGGGGACTGAAGCTTTCTTT; CDR3aa: CAWGTEAFF
v_gene: TRBV6-5; d_gene: NA; j_gene: TRBJ1-2; abundance: once; CDR3nt: TGTGCCAGCAGGTCGGGGGGGAGGAAGGACTATGGCTACACCTTC; CDR3aa: CASRSGGRKDYGYTF
v_gene: TRBV7-9; d_gene: TRBD1; j_gene: TRBJ1-2; abundance: NA; CDR3nt: TGTGCCAGCGGCTCGGGACAGATCTATGGCTACACCTTC; CDR3aa: CASGSGQIYGYTF
v_gene: TRBV7-2; d_gene: TRBD1; j_gene: TRBJ2-7; abundance: NA; CDR3nt: TGTGCCAGCAGCTTATCAACAGGGGGCGAGCAGTACTTC; CDR3aa: CASSLSTGGEQYF
v_gene: TRBV19; d_gene: NA; j_gene: TRBJ2-7; abundance: NA; CDR3nt: TGTGCCAGTAGGCCTCGGGACACCGAGACCTACGAGCAGTACTTC; CDR3aa: CASRPRDTETYEQYF
v_gene: TRBV7-2; d_gene: NA; j_gene: TRBJ1-1; abundance: NA; CDR3nt: TGTGCCAGCAGCTTCGGAGCAGACAGAATGAACACTGAAGCTTTCTTT; CDR3aa: CASSFGADRMNTEAFF
v_gene: TRBV9; d_gene: NA; j_gene: TRBJ2-1; abundance: NA; CDR3nt: TGTGCCAGCAGCACTAGCTTTGAGGTCAGCTCCTACAATGAGCAGTTCTTC; CDR3aa: CASSTSFEVSSYNEQFF
v_gene: TRBV11-2; d_gene: NA; j_gene: TRBJ1-3; abundance: NA; CDR3nt: TGTGCCAGCAGCTTAGATCCACCCTTCTCTGGAAACACCATATATTTT; CDR3aa: CASSLDPPFSGNTIYF
v_gene: TRBV5-6; d_gene: TRBD1; j_gene: TRBJ1-3; abundance: NA; CDR3nt: TGTGCCAGCAGCTGGGGGACAGCTGGAAACACCATATATTTT; CDR3aa: CASSWGTAGNTIYF
v_gene: TRBV28; d_gene: TRBD1; j_gene: TRBJ2-7; abundance: NA; CDR3nt: TGTGCCAGCAGCTCGAGACAGGGGTCCCCCTACGAGCAGTACTTC; CDR3aa: CASSSRQGSPYEQYF
v_gene: TRBV30; d_gene: NA; j_gene: TRBJ1-1; abundance: NA; CDR3nt: TGTGCCTGGAGTGTACTTGGGGGGCTTGGCACTGAAGCTTTCTTT; CDR3aa: CAWSVLGGLGTEAFF
v_gene: TRBV2; d_gene: NA; j_gene: TRBJ2-7; abundance: NA; CDR3nt: TGTGCCAGCAGTGAAGGCGACGGAATCTACGAGCAGTACTTC; CDR3aa: CASSEGDGIYEQYF
v_gene: TRBV6-6; d_gene: TRBD2; j_gene: TRBJ2-3; abundance: NA; CDR3nt: TGTGCCAGCAGTTATCTCGGACTAGCGGGCACAGATACGCAGTATTTT; CDR3aa: CASSYLGLAGTDTQYF
v_gene: TRBV27; d_gene: NA; j_gene: TRBJ2-7; abundance: once; CDR3nt: TGTGCCAGCAGTCCCCAGTGGCCCTACGAGCAGTACTTC; CDR3aa: CASSPQWPYEQYF
v_gene: TRBV5-4; d_gene: NA; j_gene: TRBJ2-1; abundance: NA; CDR3nt: TGTGCCAGCAGCGGGAGAAATGAGCAGTTCTTC; CDR3aa: CASSGRNEQFF
v_gene: TRBV4-1; d_gene: NA; j_gene: TRBJ1-5; abundance: NA; CDR3nt: TGCGCCAGCAGCTCAGAGTACTTTCTAGGTAGCAATCAGCCCCAGCATTTT; CDR3aa: CASSSEYFLGSNQPQHF
v_gene: TRBV19; d_gene: TRBD2; j_gene: TRBJ2-1; abundance: NA; CDR3nt: TGTGCCAGTAGTCTGGCGGGGGGGGCCCCGAGTGTGGAGTTCTTC; CDR3aa: CASSLAGGAPSVEFF
v_gene: TRBV4-3; d_gene: NA; j_gene: TRBJ2-7; abundance: NA; CDR3nt: TGCGCCAGCGGCCAAGAGACGGGGCCCTCCCACGAGCAGTACTTC; CDR3aa: CASGQETGPSHEQYF
v_gene: TRBV29-1; d_gene: TRBD2; j_gene: TRBJ2-2; abundance: NA; CDR3nt: TGCAGCGTTGAACGGGGGGGCCCCGGGGAGCTGTTTTTT; CDR3aa: CSVERGGPGELFF
v_gene: TRBV27; d_gene: TRBD1; j_gene: TRBJ2-1; abundance: NA; CDR3nt: TGTGCCAGCAGTCTCGGGACAGGTCACAATGAGCAGTTCTTC; CDR3aa: CASSLGTGHNEQFF
v_gene: TRBV28; d_gene: NA; j_gene: TRBJ2-7; abundance: NA; CDR3nt: TGTGCCAGCAGCCGCCCGGGTTTTCGTAGCTCCTACGAGCAGTACTTC; CDR3aa: CASSRPGFRSSYEQYF
v_gene: TRBV4-1; d_gene: NA; j_gene: TRBJ1-1; abundance: NA; CDR3nt: TGCGCCAGCAGCCATGGAGGGTCGAACACTGAAGCTTTCTTT; CDR3aa: CASSHGGSNTEAFF
v_gene: TRBV19; d_gene: NA; j_gene: TRBJ2-5; abundance: few; CDR3nt: TGTGCCAGTAAGGGGGGACCCCAAGAGACCCAGTACTTC; CDR3aa: CASKGGPQETQYF
v_gene: TRBV7-2; d_gene: TRBD2; j_gene: TRBJ2-2; abundance: NA; CDR3nt: TGTGCCAGCAGCTTAGTTATTCGGCTAGCGGGGTTCGGGGAGCTGTTTTTT; CDR3aa: CASSLVIRLAGFGELFF
v_gene: TRBV4-1; d_gene: NA; j_gene: TRBJ1-5; abundance: NA; CDR3nt: TGCGCCAGCAGCCAAGACTTATCACCGGAGGGCAATCAGCCCCAGCATTTT; CDR3aa: CASSQDLSPEGNQPQHF
v_gene: TRBV5-1; d_gene: TRBD2; j_gene: TRBJ2-7; abundance: NA; CDR3nt: TGCGCCAGCAGCTTGGAGGCGGGGGCCTACGAGCAGTACTTC; CDR3aa: CASSLEAGAYEQYF
v_gene: TRBV6-1; d_gene: TRBD2; j_gene: TRBJ2-3; abundance: NA; CDR3nt: TGTGCCAGCAGTGAAACTAGCGGGGGGTTCCCCACAGATACGCAGTATTTT; CDR3aa: CASSETSGGFPTDTQYF
v_gene: TRBV10-3; d_gene: NA; j_gene: TRBJ2-1; abundance: NA; CDR3nt: TGTGCCATCAGTGCTCTTTTCTTTGAGCCTCCCGGTTACAATGAGCAGTTCTTC; CDR3aa: CAISALFFEPPGYNEQFF
v_gene: TRBV2; d_gene: TRBD1; j_gene: TRBJ2-7; abundance: NA; CDR3nt: TGTGCCAGCAGTCACCGCACCCTATTGACAGGGGTTCTAGAGGAGCAGTACTTC; CDR3aa: CASSHRTLLTGVLEEQYF
v_gene: TRBV9; d_gene: NA; j_gene: TRBJ2-1; abundance: NA; CDR3nt: TGTGCCAGCAGCTCTTTAAGTTACAATGAGCAGTTCTTC; CDR3aa: CASSSLSYNEQFF
v_gene: TRBV4-3; d_gene: TRBD2; j_gene: TRBJ2-7; abundance: NA; CDR3nt: TGCGCCAGCAGCCTTGGGACTAGCCCTGGGGAGCAGTACTTC; CDR3aa: CASSLGTSPGEQYF
v_gene: TRBV11-2; d_gene: TRBD1; j_gene: TRBJ2-3; abundance: NA; CDR3nt: TGTGCCAGCAGCTTATTCACAGGGGGGGATACGCAGTATTTT; CDR3aa: CASSLFTGGDTQYF
v_gene: TRBV25-1; d_gene: NA; j_gene: TRBJ2-5; abundance: once; CDR3nt: TGTGCCAGCAGTGGCAGCGGGGGGACAGGAGGGACCCAGTACTTC; CDR3aa: CASSGSGGTGGTQYF
v_gene: TRBV11-2; d_gene: TRBD2; j_gene: TRBJ2-1; abundance: NA; CDR3nt: TGTGCCAGCAGCTTAGTTGTCGGGGGGGCCCTCTATGAGCAGTTCTTC; CDR3aa: CASSLVVGGALYEQFF
v_gene: TRBV11-2; d_gene: TRBD2; j_gene: TRBJ2-1; abundance: NA; CDR3nt: TGTGCCAGCAGCTTAACCGGGACTAGCGGGGGGAGCTCCTACAATGAGCAGTTCTTC; CDR3aa: CASSLTGTSGGSSYNEQFF
v_gene: TRBV5-1; d_gene: TRBD1; j_gene: TRBJ2-2; abundance: NA; CDR3nt: TGCGCCAGCAGCTTGACAGGGGTAACCGGGGAGCTGTTTTTT; CDR3aa: CASSLTGVTGELFF
v_gene: TRBV4-3; d_gene: NA; j_gene: TRBJ2-3; abundance: NA; CDR3nt: TGCGCCAGCAGCCAAGACTCGACTAGATCTAGCACAGATACGCAGTATTTT; CDR3aa: CASSQDSTRSSTDTQYF
v_gene: TRBV7-9; d_gene: NA; j_gene: TRBJ2-5; abundance: NA; CDR3nt: TGTGCCAGCAGCTTAGAAGGGGGAGAGACCCAGTACTTC; CDR3aa: CASSLEGGETQYF
v_gene: TRBV19; d_gene: NA; j_gene: TRBJ1-1; abundance: NA; CDR3nt: TGTGCCAGTAGTGTGGGACCCGAGGCCACTGAAGCTTTCTTT; CDR3aa: CASSVGPEATEAFF
v_gene: TRBV13; d_gene: TRBD1; j_gene: TRBJ2-7; abundance: NA; CDR3nt: TGTGCCAGCAGCCAACTCGGACAGGGCGACGAGCAGTACTTC; CDR3aa: CASSQLGQGDEQYF
v_gene: TRBV29-1; d_gene: NA; j_gene: TRBJ2-2; abundance: NA; CDR3nt: TGCAGCGCACAGCGGAACGCGAACACCGGGGAGCTGTTTTTT; CDR3aa: CSAQRNANTGELFF
v_gene: TRBV14; d_gene: NA; j_gene: TRBJ2-7; abundance: NA; CDR3nt: TGTGCCAGCAGCTTGCGGGGTAGCATGAACGAGCAGTACTTC; CDR3aa: CASSLRGSMNEQYF
v_gene: TRBV9; d_gene: NA; j_gene: TRBJ1-3; abundance: once; CDR3nt: TGTGCCAGCAGCGCCGGACAGTCTGGAAACACCATATATTTT; CDR3aa: CASSAGQSGNTIYF
v_gene: TRBV4-3; d_gene: TRBD1; j_gene: TRBJ2-3; abundance: NA; CDR3nt: TGCGCCAGCAGCCAACAGGGGGCGCAGTATTTT; CDR3aa: CASSQQGAQYF
v_gene: TRBV7-2; d_gene: TRBD1; j_gene: TRBJ2-7; abundance: NA; CDR3nt: TGTGCCAGCAGCGATACAGGGGCCCCCTACGAGCAGTACTTC; CDR3aa: CASSDTGAPYEQYF
v_gene: TRBV6-5; d_gene: TRBD2; j_gene: TRBJ2-2; abundance: NA; CDR3nt: TGTGCCAGCAGACAGGGACTAGCGGGGACCGGGGAGCTGTTTTTT; CDR3aa: CASRQGLAGTGELFF
v_gene: TRBV5-6; d_gene: NA; j_gene: TRBJ2-1; abundance: NA; CDR3nt: TGTGCCAGCAGCTTTGGGGCGCAAGGGTTTAACTACAATGAGCAGTTCTTC; CDR3aa: CASSFGAQGFNYNEQFF
v_gene: TRBV4-1; d_gene: NA; j_gene: TRBJ1-5; abundance: NA; CDR3nt: TGCGCCAGCAGCCATCGGGACAATAGCAATCAGCCCCAGCATTTT; CDR3aa: CASSHRDNSNQPQHF